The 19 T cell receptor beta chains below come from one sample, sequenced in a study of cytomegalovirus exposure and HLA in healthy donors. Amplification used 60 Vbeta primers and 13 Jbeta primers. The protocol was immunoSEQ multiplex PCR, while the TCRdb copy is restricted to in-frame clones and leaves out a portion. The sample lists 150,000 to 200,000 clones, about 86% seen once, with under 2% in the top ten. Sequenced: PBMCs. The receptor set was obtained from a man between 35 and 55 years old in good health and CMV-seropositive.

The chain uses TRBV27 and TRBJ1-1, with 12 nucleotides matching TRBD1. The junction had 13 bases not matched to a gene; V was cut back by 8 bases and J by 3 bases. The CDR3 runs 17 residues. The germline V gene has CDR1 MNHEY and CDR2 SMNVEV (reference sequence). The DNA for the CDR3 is TGTGCCAGCTGCGATTTACGGGACAGGGGGCGGGACACTGAAGCTTTCTTT. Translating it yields CASCDLRDRGRDTEAFF.

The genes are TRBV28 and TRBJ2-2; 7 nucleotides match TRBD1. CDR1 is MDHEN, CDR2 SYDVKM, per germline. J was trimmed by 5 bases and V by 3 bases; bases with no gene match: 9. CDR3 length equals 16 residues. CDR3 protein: CASSFVDRVGTGELFF. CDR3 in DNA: TGTGCCAGCAGTTTCGTAGACAGGGTCGGTACCGGGGAGCTGTTTTTT.

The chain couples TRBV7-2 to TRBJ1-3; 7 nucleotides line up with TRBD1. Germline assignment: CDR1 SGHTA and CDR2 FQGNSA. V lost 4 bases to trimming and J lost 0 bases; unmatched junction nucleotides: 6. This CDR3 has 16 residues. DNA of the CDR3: TGTGCCAGCAGCTCTCAGGGGGTCGGCTCTGGAAACACCATATATTTT. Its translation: CASSSQGVGSGNTIYF.

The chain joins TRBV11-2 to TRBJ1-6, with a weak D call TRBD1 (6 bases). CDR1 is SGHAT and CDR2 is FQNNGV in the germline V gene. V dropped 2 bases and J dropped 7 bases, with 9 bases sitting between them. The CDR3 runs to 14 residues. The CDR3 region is CASSLHGGNSPLHF. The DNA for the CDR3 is TGTGCCAGCAGCTTACATGGGGGCAATTCACCCCTCCACTTT.

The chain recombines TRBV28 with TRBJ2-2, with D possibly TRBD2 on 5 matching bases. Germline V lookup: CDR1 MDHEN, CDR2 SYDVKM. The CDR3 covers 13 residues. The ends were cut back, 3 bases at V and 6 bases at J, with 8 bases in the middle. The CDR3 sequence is CASSLPGAGELFF. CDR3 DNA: TGTGCCAGCAGTTTGCCCGGGGCCGGGGAGCTGTTTTTT.

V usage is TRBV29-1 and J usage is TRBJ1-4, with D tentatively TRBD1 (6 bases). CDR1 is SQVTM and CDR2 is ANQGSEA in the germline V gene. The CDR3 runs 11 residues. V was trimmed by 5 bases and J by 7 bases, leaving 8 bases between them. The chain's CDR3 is CSVRGAEKLFF. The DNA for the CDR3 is TGCAGCGTTCGGGGGGCTGAAAAACTGTTTTTT. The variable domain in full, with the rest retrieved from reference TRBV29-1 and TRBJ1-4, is SAVISQKPSRDICQRGTSLTIQCQVDSQVTMMFWYRQQPGQSLTLIATANQGSEATYESGFVIDKFPISRPNLTFSTLTVSNMSPEDSSIYLCSVRGAEKLFFGSGTQLSVL.

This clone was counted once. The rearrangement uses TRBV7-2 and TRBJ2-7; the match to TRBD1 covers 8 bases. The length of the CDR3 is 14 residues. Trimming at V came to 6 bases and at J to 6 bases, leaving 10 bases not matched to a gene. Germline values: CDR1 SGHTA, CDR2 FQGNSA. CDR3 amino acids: CASSLRQGLGEQYF. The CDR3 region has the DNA TGTGCCAGCAGTCTGAGACAGGGGTTGGGCGAGCAGTACTTC.

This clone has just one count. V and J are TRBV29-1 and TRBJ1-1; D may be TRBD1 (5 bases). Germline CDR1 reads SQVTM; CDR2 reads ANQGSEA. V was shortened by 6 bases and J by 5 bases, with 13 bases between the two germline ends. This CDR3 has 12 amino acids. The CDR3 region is CSVVPGGTEAFF. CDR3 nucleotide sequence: TGCAGCGTCGTCCCGGGGGGGACTGAAGCTTTCTTT.

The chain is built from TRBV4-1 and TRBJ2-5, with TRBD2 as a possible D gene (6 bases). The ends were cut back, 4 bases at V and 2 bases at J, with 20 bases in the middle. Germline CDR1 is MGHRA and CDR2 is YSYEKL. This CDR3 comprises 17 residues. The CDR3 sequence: CASSPHLSGEGQETQYF. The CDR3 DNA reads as TGCGCCAGCAGCCCCCATCTCTCGGGAGAAGGGCAAGAGACCCAGTACTTC.

For the CDR3, the DNA is TGTGCCAGTTCACACAGTAACACCGGGGAGCTGTTTTTT. This encodes CASSHSNTGELFF. The rearrangement uses TRBV28 and TRBJ2-2; D is unresolved. Germline V gene data show CDR1 as MDHEN and CDR2 as SYDVKM. V was shortened by 9 bases and J by 2 bases, with 10 bases between the two germline ends. The CDR3 loop spans 13 amino acids. Drawing the rest from reference TRBV28 and TRBJ2-2, the complete variable domain is DVKVTQSSRYLVKRTGEKVFLECVQDMDHENMFWYRQDPGLGLRLIYFSYDVKMKEKGDIPEGYSVSREKKERFSLILESASTNQTSMYLCASSHSNTGELFFGEGSRLTVL.

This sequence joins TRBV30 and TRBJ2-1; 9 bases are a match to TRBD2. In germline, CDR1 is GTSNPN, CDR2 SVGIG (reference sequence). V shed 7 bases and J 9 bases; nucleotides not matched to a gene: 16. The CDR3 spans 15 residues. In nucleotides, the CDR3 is TGTGCCTTGAGCCGGCTAGCGGGATTCAATGCTGAGCAGTTCTTC. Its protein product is CALSRLAGFNAEQFF.

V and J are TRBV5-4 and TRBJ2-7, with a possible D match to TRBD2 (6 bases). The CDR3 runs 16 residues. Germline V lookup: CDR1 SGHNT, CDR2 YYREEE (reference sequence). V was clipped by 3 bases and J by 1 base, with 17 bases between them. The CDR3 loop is CASSSLGGALSYEQYF. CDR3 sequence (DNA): TGTGCCAGCAGCTCCCTGGGGGGAGCTCTTTCCTACGAGCAGTACTTC.

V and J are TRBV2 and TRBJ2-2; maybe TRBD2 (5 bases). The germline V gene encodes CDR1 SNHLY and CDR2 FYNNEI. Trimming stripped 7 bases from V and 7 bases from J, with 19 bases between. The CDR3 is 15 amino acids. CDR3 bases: TGTGCCAGCATGACCCTCGCGGGTAGGAACGGGGAGCTGTTTTTT. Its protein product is CASMTLAGRNGELFF.

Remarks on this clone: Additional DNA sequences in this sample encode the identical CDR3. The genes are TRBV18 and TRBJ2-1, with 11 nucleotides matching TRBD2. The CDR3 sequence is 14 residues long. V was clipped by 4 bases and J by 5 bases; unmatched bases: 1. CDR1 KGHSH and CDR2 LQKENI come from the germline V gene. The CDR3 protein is CASSLLAGDNEQFF. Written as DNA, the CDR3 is TGTGCCAGCTCACTACTAGCGGGGGACAATGAGCAGTTCTTC.

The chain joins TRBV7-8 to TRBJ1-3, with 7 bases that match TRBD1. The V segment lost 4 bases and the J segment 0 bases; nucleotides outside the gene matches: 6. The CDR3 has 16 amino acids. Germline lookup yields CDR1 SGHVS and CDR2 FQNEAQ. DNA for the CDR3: TGTGCCAGCAGCTCCAGGGGGGTAGTCTCTGGAAACACCATATATTTT. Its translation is CASSSRGVVSGNTIYF.

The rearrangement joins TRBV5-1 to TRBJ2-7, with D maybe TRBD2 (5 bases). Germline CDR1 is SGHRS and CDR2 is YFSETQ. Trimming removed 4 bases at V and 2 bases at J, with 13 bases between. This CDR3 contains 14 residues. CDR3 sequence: CASSDPGSTYEQYF. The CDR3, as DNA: TGCGCCAGCAGCGACCCGGGATCGACCTACGAGCAGTACTTC.

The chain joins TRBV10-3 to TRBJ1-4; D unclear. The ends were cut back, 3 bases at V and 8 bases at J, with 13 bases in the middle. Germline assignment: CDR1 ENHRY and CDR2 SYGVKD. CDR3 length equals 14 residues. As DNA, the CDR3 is TGTGCCATCAGTGATGAGACAAGAGGGGAAAAACTGTTTTTT. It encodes CAISDETRGEKLFF.

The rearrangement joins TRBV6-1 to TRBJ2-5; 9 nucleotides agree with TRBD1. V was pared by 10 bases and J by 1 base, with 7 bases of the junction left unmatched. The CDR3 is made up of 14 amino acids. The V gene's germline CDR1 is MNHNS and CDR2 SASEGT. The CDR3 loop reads CATNRDRVQETQYF. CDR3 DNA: TGTGCCACCAACCGGGACAGGGTCCAAGAGACCCAGTACTTC.

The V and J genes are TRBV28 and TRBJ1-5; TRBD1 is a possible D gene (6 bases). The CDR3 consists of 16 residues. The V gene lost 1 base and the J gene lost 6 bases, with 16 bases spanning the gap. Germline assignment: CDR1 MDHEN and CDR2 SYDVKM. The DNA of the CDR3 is TGTGCCAGCAGTTTATCAAGAGACTTCAGGGGTCAGCCCCAGCATTTT. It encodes CASSLSRDFRGQPQHF. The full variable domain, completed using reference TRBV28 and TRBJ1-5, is DVKVTQSSRYLVKRTGEKVFLECVQDMDHENMFWYRQDPGLGLRLIYFSYDVKMKEKGDIPEGYSVSREKKERFSLILESASTNQTSMYLCASSLSRDFRGQPQHFGDGTRLSIL.